Following are 6 T cell receptor beta chains from one sample sequenced in a study of identical twins. One entry per CDR3 protein results from TCRdb running MiXCR on the 5' RACE reads. Among under 350,000 distinct CDR3 sequences listed, just under 9.5% were seen once. The same sample was also used in a study of yellow fever vaccine responses in identical twins.

The sequenced material came from CD8+ T cells sorted from blood. The receptors shown here come from a woman aged 18-30 years in good health.

CDR3 sequence reads: CASRPHGADPEQYF. The CDR3 nucleotides are TGTGCCAGCAGACCCCATGGGGCTGACCCCGAGCAGTACTTC. The chain employs TRBV7-6 and TRBJ2-7, with D possibly matching TRBD1 (5 bases). Germline CDR1 is SGHVS and CDR2 is FNYEAQ. The CDR3 is made up of 14 amino acids. V was trimmed by 6 bases and J by 6 bases, leaving 18 bases between them.

This clonotype was counted only a few times. This sequence joins TRBV28 and TRBJ1-5, with TRBD1 as a possible D gene (5 bases). This CDR3 spans 18 amino acids. V was pared by 7 bases and J by 0 bases, with 22 bases between. Germline V gene data show CDR1 as MDHEN and CDR2 as SYDVKM. CDR3 amino acids: CASISRDWAFYSNQPQHF. Written as DNA, the CDR3 is TGTGCCAGCATCTCCCGGGACTGGGCTTTCTATAGCAATCAGCCCCAGCATTTT.

In this sample, this clonotype turned up many times. V is TRBV29-1 and J is TRBJ2-7; maybe TRBD1 (6 bases). CDR1 SQVTM and CDR2 ANQGSEA come from the germline V gene. The CDR3 covers 14 residues. CDR3 loop: CSAQMDRGNYEQYF. The CDR3 DNA sequence: TGCAGTGCCCAGATGGATAGGGGGAACTACGAGCAGTACTTC.

The rearrangement uses TRBV30 and TRBJ2-1, with D possibly TRBD2 on 6 matching bases. From germline, CDR1 is GTSNPN and CDR2 SVGIG (reference sequence). The length of the CDR3 is 16 residues. The V and J ends lost 5 bases and 3 bases respectively, with 20 bases between them. The CDR3 coding sequence is TGTGCCTGGGGGTCTACCTCAGCGGGCCTCTACAATGAGCAGTTCTTC. This codes for CAWGSTSAGLYNEQFF. Full variable domain (remainder filled in from reference TRBV30 and TRBJ2-1): SQTIHQWPATLVQPVGSPLSLECTVEGTSNPNLYWYRQAAGRGLQLLFYSVGIGQISSEVPQNLSASRPQDRQFILSSKKLLLSDSGFYLCAWGSTSAGLYNEQFFGPGTRLTVL.

In this sample, this clonotype turned up many times. V and J are TRBV15 and TRBJ2-6, with 8 bases that match TRBD1. The junction had 8 bases not matched to a gene; V was cut back by 1 base and J by 0 bases. The CDR3 totals 19 residues. Germline V CDR1 and CDR2: LNHNV, YYDKDF (reference sequence). CDR3 residues: CATSRVFGQGHSGANVLTF. CDR3 in DNA: TGTGCCACCAGCAGAGTGTTCGGACAGGGACACTCTGGGGCCAACGTCCTGACTTTC.

This clonotype was detected ten times or more. J is TRBJ1-2 and V is TRBV28; D call uncertain. The CDR3 sequence is 13 residues long. CDR1 and CDR2 from the germline V gene are MDHEN and SYDVKM. Trimming shortened V by 3 bases and J by 7 bases, and 12 bases separated the two germline ends. CDR3 loop: CASSLPSKGGYTF. The DNA for the CDR3 is TGTGCCAGCAGTTTGCCCAGTAAGGGTGGCTACACCTTC.